The rows below give T cell receptor beta chains drawn from one sample of a study of blood T cells in healthy people across ages. TCRdb fed the 5' RACE reads into MiXCR, producing one record per CDR3 protein. Among 550,000 to 700,000 distinct CDR3 sequences listed, 25% to 30% were seen once. The material sequenced was blood. The receptors originated from a woman in her seventies in good health. Each CDR3 is given with its conserved first and last residue. D genes are given only for firm matches. Clone sizes are given selectively: once, few, many, or a class where the clone is expanded.

d_gene,v_gene,j_gene,abundance,CDR3aa
TRBD1,TRBV3-1,TRBJ1-2,few,CASSQGQGAQGYTF
.,TRBV14,TRBJ1-6,.,CASSQEAVSAGPLHF
.,TRBV15,TRBJ2-7,.,CATSRPAGVRFSYEQYF
TRBD2,TRBV7-3,TRBJ2-5,.,CASSATSEETQYF
TRBD1,TRBV10-3,TRBJ1-4,.,CAISAQGGDEKLFF
.,TRBV30,TRBJ1-1,.,CALNTYTEAFF
.,TRBV5-5,TRBJ1-2,.,CASSLEGTGYSYTF
.,TRBV6-5,TRBJ1-5,.,CASSRQINQPQHF
TRBD1,TRBV7-3,TRBJ1-6,.,CASSQGTVNSPLHF
TRBD2,TRBV7-2,TRBJ2-3,few,CASSLRGSGDGSTDTQYF
TRBD1,TRBV29-1,TRBJ1-2,.,CSVVQGVEDLYGYTF
.,TRBV12-3/TRBV12-4,TRBJ1-2,.,CASSFGVGGYTF
TRBD2,TRBV10-3,TRBJ2-3,.,CAISELPSGGTDTQYF
TRBD1,TRBV5-6,TRBJ1-5,.,CASSSAGGYSNQPQHF
TRBD1,TRBV4-1,TRBJ2-2,.,CASSQLTGGDTGELFF
TRBD1,TRBV12-5,TRBJ2-3,.,CASGWTGGTDTQYF
TRBD1,TRBV3-1,TRBJ1-2,.,CASSQGDRANYGYTF
.,TRBV6-2/TRBV6-3,TRBJ1-1,.,CASSSNRLENTEAFF
TRBD1,TRBV5-5,TRBJ1-4,.,CASSLGDDRAVFEKLFF
TRBD1,TRBV3-1,TRBJ1-1,.,CASSPFKGATEAFF
TRBD2,TRBV6-1,TRBJ2-5,many,CASSPGTSGGGEETQYF
TRBD2,TRBV2,TRBJ2-1,.,CASSEALAAGGPFSYNEQFF
TRBD2,TRBV5-1,TRBJ2-2,.,CASSRTSAGDTGELFF
TRBD1,TRBV18,TRBJ2-5,.,CASSPRTGIQETQYF
.,TRBV7-9,TRBJ1-4,few,CASSILGSGEKLFF
.,TRBV7-2,TRBJ2-3,.,CASSSGLIANTQYF
.,TRBV6-5,TRBJ1-6,.,CASSYDRIKNSPLHF
.,TRBV2,TRBJ2-3,.,CASSDPGSTDTQYF
.,TRBV20-1,TRBJ2-3,.,CSAPIVAGPHDTQYF
.,TRBV5-6,TRBJ2-3,many,CASSPPLNRADTQYF
.,TRBV20-1,TRBJ2-4,.,CSARARVSRQNIQYF
.,TRBV5-6,.,.,CASSWLTGSSYEQYF
TRBD1,TRBV4-3,TRBJ2-2,few,CASSQDWGQGITGELFF
TRBD2,TRBV20-1,TRBJ2-5,.,CSAPKAGETQYF
.,TRBV3-1,TRBJ2-5,.,CASSQRIRGVQYF
.,TRBV27,TRBJ1-1,few,CASSLRRGGNTEAFF
.,TRBV7-2,TRBJ1-5,.,CASSLLIDRNQPQHF
.,TRBV7-9,TRBJ1-2,.,CASSVGNLGGYTF
.,TRBV24-1,.,few,CATSGATDNEQFF
TRBD2,TRBV7-6,TRBJ2-5,few,CASSLNPPGGGETQYF
TRBD1,TRBV5-1,TRBJ1-3,once,CASSAGGTGKFGNTIYF
.,TRBV7-7,TRBJ2-5,few,CASSFSKGSQETQYF
.,TRBV20-1,TRBJ1-4,.,CSAEGVGKREATNEKLFF